The 15 T cell receptor beta chains listed next were all sequenced from one sample in a study of OX40 agonist ivuxolimab in advanced cancers. Measured with immunoSEQ multiplex PCR; TCRdb has only the in-frame clones, and not every one. The data contain about 41,000 clones, 85% of them singletons. The specimen was CD4+ or CD8+ T cells sorted from blood, collected in a trial of the OX40 agonist ivuxolimab. The receptors were gathered from an adult with an advanced solid tumor such as melanoma, head and neck, liver or kidney cancer.

This clone was recorded once. The chain couples TRBV6-5 to TRBJ1-1, with D uncertain. Germline V gives CDR1 MNHEY, CDR2 SVGAGI. The CDR3 is made up of 13 amino acids. V lost 6 bases and J lost 5, with 13 bases in between. CDR3 nucleotides: TGTGCCAGCAGCCCGAATGGGCATACTGAAGCTTTCTTT. It is translated as CASSPNGHTEAFF.

This clone appeared a single time. The chain has TRBV30 and TRBJ2-3, with D perhaps matching TRBD2 (7 bases). Trimming stripped 5 bases from V and 3 bases from J, with 21 bases between. The germline V gene has CDR1 GTSNPN and CDR2 SVGIG (reference sequence). This CDR3 comprises 16 residues. CDR3 nucleotides: TGTGCCTGGGTAGAGGGGGGGAGGGCCGGGACAGATACGCAGTATTTT. It codes for CAWVEGGRAGTDTQYF.

The rearrangement joins TRBV9 to TRBJ2-1, with 12 bases aligning to TRBD2. The CDR3 runs to 16 residues. The ends lost 4 bases at V and 4 bases at J; junction bases unmatched: 6. Germline CDR1 and CDR2: SGDLS and YYNGEE. CDR3 residues: CASSYSLAGGYNEQFF. DNA of the CDR3: TGTGCCAGCAGCTACTCTCTAGCGGGAGGGTACAATGAGCAGTTCTTC.

This clone was counted only a few times. The rearrangement uses TRBV27 and TRBJ1-4; D may be TRBD1 (5 bases). Deletions cut 4 bases from V and 7 bases from J, with 22 bases between. The CDR3 has 17 amino acids. CDR1 and CDR2 from the germline V gene are MNHEY and SMNVEV (reference sequence). CDR3 residues: CASSSIPRRTRGEKLFF. Here the CDR3 DNA reads TGTGCCAGCAGTTCCATCCCTCGACGGACGAGGGGTGAAAAACTGTTTTTT.

The V and J genes are TRBV18 and TRBJ1-4, with TRBD1 as a possible D gene (6 bases). Trimming took off 3 bases at V and 4 bases at J, with 18 bases between the two ends. The CDR3 is 17 amino acids. Per the germline V gene, CDR1 is KGHSH and CDR2 is LQKENI. The CDR3 nucleotides read TGTGCCAGCTCACCCCCCCTGGGGGCAGGTCGTAATGAAAAACTGTTTTTT. Translating gives CASSPPLGAGRNEKLFF. The full variable domain, rest sourced from reference TRBV18 and TRBJ1-4, is NAGVMQNPRHLVRRRGQEARLRCSPMKGHSHVYWYRQLPEEGLKFMVYLQKENIIDESGMPKERFSAEFPKEGPSILRIQQVVRGDSAAYFCASSPPLGAGRNEKLFFGSGTQLSVL.

This chain joins TRBV2 and TRBJ1-1, with 9 bases that match TRBD1. The V gene end was trimmed by 4 bases and the J gene end by 3 bases; junction bases not matched to a gene: 0. There are 13 residues in the CDR3. Germline CDR1 reads SNHLY; CDR2 reads FYNNEI. CDR3 nucleotides: TGTGCCAGCAGTGGACAGGGGGACACTGAAGCTTTCTTT. Translation: CASSGQGDTEAFF.

This chain connects TRBV7-6 to TRBJ2-7; D unresolved. Germline lookup yields CDR1 SGHVS and CDR2 FNYEAQ. CDR3 length equals 14 residues. Trimming removed 1 base from V and 3 bases from J, with 10 bases in between. The DNA of the CDR3 is TGTGCCAGCAGCTTAGAGTTCCCGGTCTACGAGCAGTACTTC. It translates to CASSLEFPVYEQYF.

This sequence joins TRBV25-1 and TRBJ2-5; D gene uncertain. The germline V and J ends were trimmed by 5 bases and 5 bases, with 6 bases remaining between them. CDR1 and CDR2 from the germline V gene are MGHDK and SYGVNS. This CDR3 has 11 residues. The CDR3: CASSLGETQYF. The CDR3 DNA follows: TGTGCCAGCAGTCTAGGGGAGACCCAGTACTTC.

The rearrangement uses TRBV27 and TRBJ1-2; D is unresolved. V lost 6 bases and J 1 base, leaving 21 bases between the germline ends. The CDR3 loop spans 17 amino acids. Germline V gives CDR1 MNHEY, CDR2 SMNVEV (reference sequence). Here the CDR3 reads CASSLRPPQQVNYGYTF. As DNA, the CDR3 is TGTGCCAGCAGCTTAAGGCCTCCCCAGCAAGTTAACTATGGCTACACCTTC.

V gene TRBV5-1 combines with J gene TRBJ2-7; either TRBD1 or TRBD2 may supply D (6 bases each). CDR1 SGHRS and CDR2 YFSETQ come from the germline V gene. V lost 0 bases and J 0 bases, leaving 13 bases between the germline ends. The CDR3 runs to 16 residues. CDR3 DNA: TGCGCCAGCAGCTTGGTGACAGGCGGGGACTCCTACGAGCAGTACTTC. This sequence encodes CASSLVTGGDSYEQYF. Combining the CDR3 with reference TRBV5-1 and TRBJ2-7 gives the whole variable domain KAGVTQTPRYLIKTRGQQVTLSCSPISGHRSVSWYQQTPGQGLQFLFEYFSETQRNKGNFPGRFSGRQFSNSRSEMNVSTLELGDSALYLCASSLVTGGDSYEQYFGPGTRLTVT.

This sequence joins TRBV7-9 and TRBJ2-1; 8 nucleotides line up with TRBD2. The V gene's germline CDR1 is SEHNR and CDR2 FQNEAQ (reference sequence). With 3 bases clipped from V and 8 bases from J, the junction kept 9 bases outside the gene matches. There are 15 residues in the CDR3. The CDR3 DNA reads TGTGCCAGCAGCTTTTGGCGGGGGGAAAGGGATGAGCAGTTCTTC. Translating it yields CASSFWRGERDEQFF. The full variable domain, completed using reference TRBV7-9 and TRBJ2-1, is DTGVSQNPRHKITKRGQNVTFRCDPISEHNRLYWYRQTLGQGPEFLTYFQNEAQLEKSRLLSDRFSAERPKGSFSTLEIQRTEQGDSAMYLCASSFWRGERDEQFFGPGTRLTVL.

The V and J genes are TRBV7-9 and TRBJ1-2, with D perhaps TRBD1 (5 bases). The V end lost 5 bases, the J end lost 7 bases, and 11 bases lay between the germline ends. The V gene's germline CDR1 is SEHNR and CDR2 FQNEAQ (reference sequence). The CDR3 totals 12 residues. The CDR3: CASSGSRGGYTF. The CDR3 DNA sequence: TGTGCCAGCAGCGGTTCTAGGGGTGGCTACACCTTC. The variable domain in full, with the rest retrieved from reference TRBV7-9 and TRBJ1-2, is DTGVSQNPRHKITKRGQNVTFRCDPISEHNRLYWYRQTLGQGPEFLTYFQNEAQLEKSRLLSDRFSAERPKGSFSTLEIQRTEQGDSAMYLCASSGSRGGYTFGSGTRLTVV.

The genes are TRBV2 and TRBJ2-5, with 8 bases identical to TRBD1. Losses at the gene ends were 4 bases for V and 2 bases for J; bases not matched to a gene: 0. The germline V gene has CDR1 SNHLY and CDR2 FYNNEI. This CDR3 spans 13 amino acids. The CDR3 loop is CASSGQGQETQYF. CDR3 sequence (DNA): TGTGCCAGCAGTGGACAGGGGCAAGAGACCCAGTACTTC.

This CDR3 is CASRTTGSGNTIYF. The DNA for the CDR3 is TGTGCCAGCAGGACGACAGGGTCCGGAAACACCATATATTTT. V usage is TRBV28 and J usage is TRBJ1-3; TRBD1 matches at 7 bases. J gave up 4 bases and V 6 bases, and 6 bases lay outside the gene matches. The germline V gene encodes CDR1 MDHEN and CDR2 SYDVKM. The CDR3 has 14 residues.

The rearrangement links TRBV6-5 to TRBJ2-3; 10 bases are a match to TRBD1. The CDR3 contains 14 residues. Germline V gene data show CDR1 as MNHEY and CDR2 as SVGAGI. The ends lost 6 bases at V and 6 bases at J; junction bases unmatched: 6. The CDR3 DNA sequence: TGTGCCAGCAGGCAGGGACAGGGGCTGGATACGCAGTATTTT. This translates into CASRQGQGLDTQYF.